The 27 T cell receptor beta chains reported below all come from one sample, sequenced in a study of blood T cell repertoires in COVID-19. The method was immunoSEQ multiplex PCR; TCRdb's version includes in-frame clones alone and lacks a portion of them. The sample lists about 250,000 clones, approximately 83% occurring once. The sample consisted of PBMCs or T cells enriched from blood (not recorded which). These receptors all come from a woman aged 40 to 55 who had been exposed to COVID-19.

This clone was picked up a small number of times. Here the CDR3 DNA reads TGTGCCTGGAGTGTACAGGGGCTCGAGCAGTACTTC. As protein: CAWSVQGLEQYF. The chain recombines TRBV30 with TRBJ2-7; 7 positions agree with TRBD1. Per the germline V gene, CDR1 is GTSNPN and CDR2 is SVGIG (reference sequence). The CDR3 is 12 residues long. Trimming took 0 bases from V and 6 from J; bases not matched to a gene: 2.

The genes are TRBV5-1 and TRBJ1-6, with no clear D. From germline, CDR1 is SGHRS and CDR2 YFSETQ. The CDR3 sequence is 12 residues long. V shed 5 bases and J shed 12 bases, with 12 bases lying between them. For the CDR3, the DNA is TGCGCCAGCAGACTAGAACACCAACCCCTCCACTTT. This sequence encodes CASRLEHQPLHF.

V and J are TRBV28 and TRBJ2-2, with D maybe TRBD2 (5 bases). The V end lost 5 bases, the J end lost 2 bases, and 12 bases lay between the germline ends. Germline-derived CDR1 and CDR2 are MDHEN and SYDVKM. The CDR3 is 15 residues long. The CDR3 region is CASSIGGGNTGELFF. The DNA of the CDR3 is TGTGCCAGCAGTATCGGAGGCGGAAACACCGGGGAGCTGTTTTTT.

This chain joins TRBV19 and TRBJ1-5; D gene unclear. Trimming pared 3 bases from V and 0 bases from J, leaving 12 bases between. CDR1 is LNHDA, CDR2 SQIVND, per germline (reference sequence). This CDR3 has 16 amino acids. In DNA form, the CDR3 reads TGTGCCAGTAGTATGGGAGTCTACATTAGCAATCAGCCCCAGCATTTT. This translates into CASSMGVYISNQPQHF.

This chain links TRBV19 with TRBJ1-2, with no clear D. The CDR3 covers 15 residues. Trimming took off 2 bases at V and 4 bases at J, with 14 bases between the two ends. Germline CDR1 LNHDA, CDR2 SQIVND (reference sequence). In DNA, the CDR3 is TGTGCCAGTAGTATATTCGAGGGAAGCACCTATGGCTACACCTTC. It is translated as CASSIFEGSTYGYTF.

In DNA, the CDR3 is TGTGCCAGCAGTGTGGACAGGGGTAGGGACAATGAGCAGTTCTTC. Protein product: CASSVDRGRDNEQFF. This chain uses TRBV25-1 with TRBJ2-1; 9 bases fit TRBD1. There are 15 residues in the CDR3. CDR1 and CDR2 from the germline V gene are MGHDK and SYGVNS. The V gene end was trimmed by 4 bases and the J gene end by 5 bases; junction bases not matched to a gene: 6.

The chain uses TRBV11-2 and TRBJ2-7; 8 nucleotides match TRBD2. J was trimmed by 2 bases and V by 5 bases; bases with no gene match: 8. Germline values: CDR1 SGHAT, CDR2 FQNNGV. This CDR3 has 15 residues. The CDR3 spells CASSLGGAVPYEQYF. The DNA of the CDR3 is TGTGCCAGCAGCCTCGGGGGGGCGGTGCCCTACGAGCAGTACTTC.

V usage is TRBV5-4 and J usage is TRBJ2-1; 15 nucleotides align to TRBD2. CDR1 SGHNT and CDR2 YYREEE come from the germline V gene (reference sequence). The CDR3 contains 18 residues. The V segment lost 4 bases and the J segment 5 bases; nucleotides outside the gene matches: 10. The CDR3 loop reads CASSAGLAGGSIHNEQFF. CDR3 coding DNA: TGTGCCAGCAGCGCGGGACTAGCGGGGGGCAGCATCCACAATGAGCAGTTCTTC.

CDR3 coding DNA: TGTGCCAGCAGCCCCGTGGGCCCGGGAAAAGGCTATAATTCACCCCTCCACTTT. It codes for CASSPVGPGKGYNSPLHF. V usage is TRBV7-6 and J usage is TRBJ1-6; D unresolved. Germline lookup yields CDR1 SGHVS and CDR2 FNYEAQ. V gave up 5 bases and J gave up 3 bases, with 20 bases separating them. The CDR3 contains 18 residues.

CDR3 residues: CASSPGGRNQPQHF. CDR3 coding DNA: TGTGCCAGCAGCCCAGGGGGGCGCAATCAGCCCCAGCATTTT. The chain combines TRBV7-2 with TRBJ1-5; 7 bases fit TRBD1. The junction had 3 bases not matched to a gene; V was cut back by 5 bases and J by 2 bases. Per the germline V gene, CDR1 is SGHTA and CDR2 is FQGNSA. The CDR3 is 14 amino acids.

This clone was picked up a small number of times. The chain has TRBV6-1 and TRBJ2-7; maybe TRBD1 (7 bases). The CDR3 is 17 residues long. CDR1 MNHNS and CDR2 SASEGT come from the germline V gene. V was pared by 0 bases and J by 6 bases, with 21 bases between. The CDR3 region has the DNA TGTGCCAGCAGTGAAGCGGCGTCAGGGGGGTGGAGGGCCGAGCAGTACTTC. It codes for CASSEAASGGWRAEQYF.

The J gene is TRBJ2-7, the V gene TRBV7-9, with D perhaps matching TRBD1 (6 bases). Germline loops: CDR1 SEHNR, CDR2 FQNEAQ (reference sequence). The CDR3 contains 14 residues. V was clipped by 8 bases and J by 1 base, with 15 bases between them. CDR3 loop: CASLRDTGSYEQYF. The CDR3 region has the DNA TGTGCCAGCCTAAGGGACACAGGGTCCTACGAGCAGTACTTC.

The gene calls are TRBV4-1 and TRBJ2-5, with TRBD2 identical over 10 bases. V was pared by 4 bases and J by 6 bases, with 14 bases of the junction left unmatched. Looked up from germline, CDR1 is MGHRA and CDR2 is YSYEKL. This CDR3 has 17 amino acids. The CDR3 loop reads CASSPQRGAGGLKTQYF. The CDR3 coding sequence is TGCGCCAGCAGCCCCCAGAGAGGAGCGGGGGGGCTGAAGACCCAGTACTTC.

The chain couples TRBV9 to TRBJ2-3, with 7 bases matching TRBD1. The CDR3 runs to 17 residues. Germline-derived CDR1 and CDR2 are SGDLS and YYNGEE. V lost 0 bases and J lost 0; bases outside the gene matches: 7. The CDR3 nucleotides read TGTGCCAGCAGCGTAGTAGGGGGCTACGGAAGCACAGATACGCAGTATTTT. This gives the protein CASSVVGGYGSTDTQYF.

In this sample, this clone turned up once. V usage is TRBV29-1 and J usage is TRBJ1-2; no clear D gene. The CDR3 has 11 amino acids. V was trimmed by 3 bases and J by 2 bases, leaving 4 bases between them. Per the germline V gene, CDR1 is SQVTM and CDR2 is ANQGSEA. CDR3 DNA sequence: TGCAGCGTTGAGGAGAACTATGGCTACACCTTC. This encodes CSVEENYGYTF.

The chain combines TRBV5-1 with TRBJ2-2, with TRBD2 matching over 12 bases. The trim removed 4 bases at V and 2 bases at J, leaving 9 bases unmatched. Germline V gives CDR1 SGHRS, CDR2 YFSETQ. The CDR3 runs to 18 residues. The CDR3 bases are TGCGCCAGCAGCGCTAGCGGGGGGGCCGGGGACAACACCGGGGAGCTGTTTTTT. It translates to CASSASGGAGDNTGELFF.

J is TRBJ1-1 and V is TRBV10-3; TRBD1 is a possible D gene (5 bases). The V end lost 0 bases, the J end lost 6 bases, and 14 bases lay between the germline ends. The germline V gene has CDR1 ENHRY and CDR2 SYGVKD. The CDR3 runs 15 residues. CDR3: CAISESGPGLAEAFF. The CDR3 nucleotides read TGTGCCATCAGTGAGTCGGGCCCAGGGCTCGCTGAAGCTTTCTTT.

This chain uses TRBV20-1 with TRBJ1-2, with unresolved D. CDR3 size: 12 residues. The V gene's germline CDR1 is DFQATT and CDR2 SNEGSKA (reference sequence). The V end lost 3 bases, the J end lost 6 bases, and 11 bases lay between the germline ends. CDR3 sequence: CSASNPRDGYTF. The CDR3 nucleotides read TGCAGTGCTAGTAATCCCCGGGATGGCTACACCTTC.

This rearrangement joins TRBV2 to TRBJ1-1, with 8 bases that match TRBD1. CDR3 size: 16 residues. CDR1 is SNHLY, CDR2 FYNNEI, per germline. Unmatched junction bases numbered 15, after V lost 8 bases and J lost 4 bases. The CDR3 DNA sequence: TGTGCCAGCGAGGGGAGAAAGGGACAGGACAGCACTGAAGCTTTCTTT. Amino acid sequence: CASEGRKGQDSTEAFF.

The V gene is TRBV6-5, the J gene TRBJ1-5, with a tentative D call TRBD1 (6 bases). The germline gives CDR1 MNHEY, CDR2 SVGAGI. CDR3 size: 13 residues. The ends were cut back, 6 bases at V and 4 bases at J, with 10 bases in the middle. CDR3: CASRLDRNQPQHF. The DNA of the CDR3 is TGTGCCAGCAGACTTGACAGGAATCAGCCCCAGCATTTT.

This rearrangement joins TRBV4-1 to TRBJ2-2, with D perhaps matching TRBD2 (6 bases). This CDR3 has 17 residues. Trimming left V 4 bases short and J 0 bases short, with 15 bases between. Germline lookup yields CDR1 MGHRA and CDR2 YSYEKL. The CDR3 loop reads CASSPKAGLSNTGELFF. CDR3 nucleotide sequence: TGCGCCAGCAGCCCGAAGGCGGGACTGTCGAACACCGGGGAGCTGTTTTTT.

The rearrangement uses TRBV18 and TRBJ1-1, with 10 nucleotides matching TRBD1. The CDR3 extends over 16 amino acids. V gave up 3 bases and J gave up 0 bases; unmatched junction bases: 4. Germline assignment: CDR1 KGHSH and CDR2 LQKENI. The CDR3 nucleotides read TGTGCCAGCTCACCGGGACAGGGGAGTTTGAACACTGAAGCTTTCTTT. This translates into CASSPGQGSLNTEAFF.

This clone appeared once. This rearrangement joins TRBV27 to TRBJ2-2, with 13 positions matching TRBD2. The length of the CDR3 is 17 residues. The germline gives CDR1 MNHEY, CDR2 SMNVEV (reference sequence). V was pared by 0 bases and J by 6 bases, with 4 bases of the junction left unmatched. CDR3 loop: CASSLSGTSGVAGELFF. Written as DNA, the CDR3 is TGTGCCAGCAGTTTATCCGGGACTAGCGGGGTAGCCGGGGAGCTGTTTTTT.

This clone was seen at least ten times. The chain uses TRBV5-5 and TRBJ2-7; 8 bases are a match to TRBD2. Germline V gene sequence: CDR1 SGHKS, CDR2 YYEKEE (reference sequence). This CDR3 has 14 amino acids. The J segment lost 3 bases and the V segment lost 4 bases, leaving 6 bases of the junction unmatched. CDR3 nucleotide sequence: TGTGCCAGCAGCCCGGGGGGGTATGGCTACGAGCAGTACTTC. It specifies CASSPGGYGYEQYF.

The chain links TRBV7-6 to TRBJ1-1, with D possibly being TRBD1 (6 bases). Trimming cost V 4 bases and J 2 bases, with 14 bases left between them. The germline V gene has CDR1 SGHVS and CDR2 FNYEAQ. This CDR3 comprises 15 residues. The CDR3 sequence is CASSSSPTGNTEAFF. Written as DNA, the CDR3 is TGTGCCAGCAGCTCATCCCCGACAGGAAACACTGAAGCTTTCTTT.

The chain uses TRBV7-2 and TRBJ2-1, with no clear D. CDR1 SGHTA and CDR2 FQGNSA come from the germline V gene. Trimming removed 2 bases from V and 9 bases from J, with 11 bases in between. The CDR3 has 13 residues. The CDR3 sequence: CASSLFFIGEQFF. In DNA form, the CDR3 reads TGTGCCAGCAGCTTATTTTTTATCGGTGAGCAGTTCTTC.

The rearrangement uses TRBV5-6 and TRBJ1-2, with a weak D call TRBD1 (6 bases). The V end was cut by 0 bases, the J end by 8 bases, with 14 bases between. The CDR3 totals 14 residues. Looked up from germline, CDR1 is SGHDT and CDR2 is YYEEEE. The CDR3 spells CASSLVGAALGYTF. The CDR3 DNA is TGTGCCAGCAGCTTGGTGGGGGCTGCGCTCGGCTACACCTTC.